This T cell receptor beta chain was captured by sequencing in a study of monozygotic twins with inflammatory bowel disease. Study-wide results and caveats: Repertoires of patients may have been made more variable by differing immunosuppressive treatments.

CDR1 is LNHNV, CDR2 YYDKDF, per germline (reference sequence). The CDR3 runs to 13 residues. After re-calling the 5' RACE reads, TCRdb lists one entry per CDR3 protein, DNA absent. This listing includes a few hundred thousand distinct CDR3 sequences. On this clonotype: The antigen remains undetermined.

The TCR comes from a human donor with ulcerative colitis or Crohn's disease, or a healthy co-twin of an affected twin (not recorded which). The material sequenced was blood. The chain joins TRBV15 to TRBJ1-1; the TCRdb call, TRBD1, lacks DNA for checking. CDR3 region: CATSRTGGTEAFF.